Included here is one T cell receptor (beta chain) sequence, with context. Antigen: not known. The data stem from a study of shared clonotypes between healthy human individuals. Study-level points and caveats: Few donors limited the genetic and exposure-history diversity represented. Shared across a handful of donors were roughly 5% of the naive CD4 clonotypes. A generally larger estimated richness was seen in naive subsets than in memory subsets.

The assay was immunoSEQ multiplex PCR, and TCRdb's table has in-frame clones only and misses some. The table records about 1 million clones, roughly 75% of them present only once. CDR1 is MDHEN and CDR2 is SYDVKM in the germline V gene. V was pared by 5 bases and J by 9 bases, with 13 bases of the junction left unmatched. There are 15 residues in the CDR3. The chain joins TRBV28 to TRBJ1-2; 9 positions agree with TRBD1. The sequenced sample was memory CD4+ T cells sorted from blood. Noted subset: CD45RA-negative fraction. The TCR comes from a man younger than 30 in good health. CDR3 in DNA: TGTGCCAGCAGTCTAGACGTCGGACAGGGGTCAAGCTACACCTTC. Its protein product is CASSLDVGQGSSYTF.